This T cell receptor (beta chain) was identified in a study of blood T cells in healthy people across ages. This CDR3 has 14 amino acids. With 5 bases removed from V and 0 bases from J, the gap between germline ends came to 9 bases. Germline loops: CDR1 SGHVS, CDR2 FQNEAQ. Alongside a J-beta primer mix, a sample-barcoded 5' primer served in a second PCR lasting roughly 6 to 11 cycles. Sequencing yielded, for each sample, at least 2.5 million paired-end reads carrying CDR3. One entry per CDR3 protein, called by TCRdb with MiXCR from the 5' RACE reads. The profile shows roughly 500,000 distinct CDR3 sequences, about 25% of them singletons. The draw of peripheral blood yielded approximately 10 milliliters from each donor. Per-sample PBMC isolation yielded at least 6 million cells. Every sample gave at least 6 micrograms of total RNA when it was extracted.

This TCR derives from a woman aged 65 to 85 in good health. V is TRBV7-8 and J is TRBJ2-3; D not certain. The source material was blood. Here the CDR3 reads CASSPFPSTDTQYF. CDR3 DNA sequence: TGTGCCAGCAGCCCATTCCCTAGCACAGATACGCAGTATTTT.